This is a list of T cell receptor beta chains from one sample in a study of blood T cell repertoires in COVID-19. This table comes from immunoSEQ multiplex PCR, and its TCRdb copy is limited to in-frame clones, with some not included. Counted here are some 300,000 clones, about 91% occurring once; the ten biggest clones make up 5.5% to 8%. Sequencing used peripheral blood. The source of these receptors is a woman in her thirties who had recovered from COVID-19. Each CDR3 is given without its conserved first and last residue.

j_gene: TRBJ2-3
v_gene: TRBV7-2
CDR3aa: ASSLVGGGAITDTQY

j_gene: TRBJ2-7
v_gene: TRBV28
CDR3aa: ASSRRQGYYEQY

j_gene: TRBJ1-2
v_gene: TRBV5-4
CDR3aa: ASSLPAQGMVGYT

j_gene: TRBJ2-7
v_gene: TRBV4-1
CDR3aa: ASSHRLAGEYEQY

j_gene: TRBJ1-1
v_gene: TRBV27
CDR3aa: ATFSSAMNTEAF

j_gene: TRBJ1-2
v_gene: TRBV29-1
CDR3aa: SVRRGREGYT

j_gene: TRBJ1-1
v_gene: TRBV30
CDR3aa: AWRGGARNTEAF

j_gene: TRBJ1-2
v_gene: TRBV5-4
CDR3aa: ASSLVAGTGATYGYT

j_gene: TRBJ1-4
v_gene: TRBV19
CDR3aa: ASSSPVAGFWEKLF

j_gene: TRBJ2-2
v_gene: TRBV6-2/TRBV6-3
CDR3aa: ASSSLVPGGELF

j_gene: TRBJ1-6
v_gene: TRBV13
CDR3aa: ASSLSGWDSPLH

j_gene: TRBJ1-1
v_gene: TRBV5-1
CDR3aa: ASSQGQLVTLDTEAF